This is a list of T cell receptor beta chains from one sample in a study of T cells in Graves' hyperthyroidism and ophthalmopathy. In TCRdb, the multiplex PCR reads were re-called with MiXCR into one record per CDR3 protein. There are 660,000 or so distinct CDR3 sequences in the sample; 45% occur only once, and 6.5% to 9% lies in the top ten. The sample consisted of peripheral blood or thyroid tissue (not recorded which). Source of these receptors: an adult man with Graves' disease, either hyperthyroidism or ophthalmopathy (not recorded which). The CDR3 runs from the conserved cysteine through the conserved F or W. D genes are given only for firm matches. Clone size, where shown, is once, few, many, or a class for clones that have expanded.

TRBJ1-1 - TRBV29-1 few TGCAGCAGTGACCGACAGAACACTGAAGCTTTCTTT CSSDRQNTEAFF
TRBJ1-1 - TRBV5-5 - TGTGCCAGCTCACCCGGGGGACACAAGAACACTGAAGCTTTCTTT CASSPGGHKNTEAFF
TRBJ1-6 TRBD1 TRBV2 - TGTGCCAGCAGCCTGGACAGGGTCGGTCGAAATTCACCCCTCCACTTT CASSLDRVGRNSPLHF
TRBJ1-4 - TRBV27 - TGTGCCAGCAGTTTGAGCCCTTTTGGGGGAGGCCTGTTTTTT CASSLSPFGGGLFF
TRBJ2-2 - TRBV9 - TGTGCCAGCAGCGTATTGGAACCCGGGGACACCGGGGAGCTGTTTTTT CASSVLEPGDTGELFF
TRBJ2-5 TRBD1 TRBV6-5 many TGTGCCAGCACTCGGACAGGGTCGGAGACCCAGTACTTC CASTRTGSETQYF
TRBJ2-7 TRBD2 TRBV29-1 - TGCAGCGTTCAAGCGGGGGTGTACGAGCAGTACTTC CSVQAGVYEQYF
TRBJ1-5 - TRBV5-1 few TGCGCCAGCAGCTTGGGTTTGAAGGTCCCACCTGGCAATCAGCCCCAGCATTTT CASSLGLKVPPGNQPQHF
TRBJ2-5 - TRBV10-3 - TGTGCCAGCATCGAATTAGAAGAGACCCAGTACTTC CASIELEETQYF
TRBJ1-6 TRBD1 TRBV6-1 - TGTGCCAGCGAACAGGGGACCTATAATTCACCCCTCCACTTT CASEQGTYNSPLHF
TRBJ2-7 TRBD1 TRBV7-9 - TGTGCCAGCAGCTTAGCCGGCCAGGGGGCCTCCTACGAGCAGTACTTC CASSLAGQGASYEQYF
TRBJ1-6 - TRBV9 - TGTGCCAGCAGTTCCCAATGGCAGGGAAATTCACCCCTCCACTTT CASSSQWQGNSPLHF
TRBJ2-2 TRBD1 TRBV2 - TGTGCCAGCAGCCGGACAGGGGAGAGCACCGGGGAGCTGTCTTTT CASSRTGESTGELSF
TRBJ2-2 - TRBV7-2 once TGTGCCAGCAGCTTAGATATTCACCCCGGGGAGCTGTTTTTT CASSLDIHPGELFF
TRBJ2-2 - TRBV9 - TGTGCCAGCAGCCGGGCCCTGGGGAACACCGGGGAGCTGTTTTTT CASSRALGNTGELFF
TRBJ1-5 TRBD1 TRBV7-8 few TGCGCCAGCAGCCAGACAGGGGGCTTCGGTCAGCCCCAGCATTTT CASSQTGGFGQPQHF
TRBJ1-6 - TRBV7-3 many TGTGCCAGCAGCTCTGATGGGGTCACACCCCTCCACTTT CASSSDGVTPLHF
TRBJ1-2 - TRBV13 few TGTGCCAGCAGCTTGGGCAGGGGAACGTGGGGCTACACCTTC CASSLGRGTWGYTF
TRBJ2-7 TRBD1 TRBV20-1 - TGCAGTGGGCGGGACAGGTGGGCCTGCGAGCAGTACTTC CSGRDRWACEQYF
TRBJ2-5 - TRBV24-1 - TGTGCCACCAGTGGAGCCGTACAGACCCAGTACTTC CATSGAVQTQYF
TRBJ1-1 TRBD1 TRBV5-1 few TGCGCCAGCAGCGTGACAGGGGTCCGCACTGAAGCTTTCTTT CASSVTGVRTEAFF
TRBJ1-1 TRBD1 TRBV7-9 - TGTGCCAGCAGCCAAGATCGTACAGGGGGCGGTGGCACTGAAGCTTTCTTT CASSQDRTGGGGTEAFF
TRBJ2-7 TRBD1 TRBV9 - TGTGCCAGCAGCGGACAGGGGGCGGGCTACGAGCAGTACTTC CASSGQGAGYEQYF
TRBJ1-5 TRBD1 TRBV12-3/TRBV12-4 many TGTGCCAGCAGACCAACAGGGGGGGCCCAGCATTTT CASRPTGGAQHF
TRBJ1-2 - TRBV19 - TGTGCCAGTAGTACCAATCAGGTTTTGGTGGGCTACACCTTC CASSTNQVLVGYTF
TRBJ2-2 - TRBV7-8 - TGTGCCAGCAGCTTCTTGAGGGGGGACACCGGGGAGCTGTTTTTT CASSFLRGDTGELFF
TRBJ1-3 TRBD1 TRBV2 - TGTGCCAGCGGTTTTACAGGGGACTCTGGAAACACCATATATTTT CASGFTGDSGNTIYF
TRBJ1-5 - TRBV7-2 - TGTGCCAGCAGCTTAGAGGTGGGACCTAATCAGCCCCAGCATTTT CASSLEVGPNQPQHF
TRBJ1-4 - TRBV7-9 many TGTGCCAGCAGCTTAGGACAGGTAGAAAAACTGTTTTTT CASSLGQVEKLFF
TRBJ1-4 - TRBV7-9 - TGTGCCAGCAGGGTCCGGACGGTGAATGAAAAACTGTTTTTT CASRVRTVNEKLFF
TRBJ2-7 - TRBV20-1 - TGCAGTGCTAGAGGGACCCCGGGACTGGACCCCTACGAGCAGTACTTC CSARGTPGLDPYEQYF
TRBJ1-2 TRBD1 TRBV25-1 medium-sized TGTGCCAGCAGTGTATCCCGGGACAGGGATTATGGCTACACCTTC CASSVSRDRDYGYTF
TRBJ1-4 - TRBV29-1 - TGCAGCGTTGGGATGGGGAGGGACGAAAAACTGTTTTTT CSVGMGRDEKLFF
TRBJ1-4 - TRBV12-3/TRBV12-4 - TGTGCCAGCAGTGAGAAGGGGGAACCTGAAAAACTGTTTTTT CASSEKGEPEKLFF
TRBJ1-2 TRBD1 TRBV27 - TGTGTCAGCAGTACCGACAGGGTCGGTGGCTACACCTTC CVSSTDRVGGYTF
TRBJ1-1 - TRBV20-1 - TGCAGTGCTGGCAGGACGAGGGGTTTTACTGAAGCTTTCTTT CSAGRTRGFTEAFF